This T cell receptor beta chain derives from a study of siplizumab effects on memory and regulatory T cells (dated by TCRdb to between 2017 and 2020). In the study overall: The study looked at the effect of siplizumab, an anti-CD2 antibody, on alloreactive T-cell subsets in allogeneic mixed lymphocyte reactions made from human PBMCs.

The library was made by the immunoSEQ multiplex PCR assay. The deep sequencing platform assayed roughly 10^5 TCR templates per sample. Genomic DNA extracted from sorted T cells was used for TCRbeta CDR3 sequencing. Processing in the source paper ran as follows. Clonal analysis of TCRbeta CDR3 data was done in the R programming language. Alloreactive CD4+ and CD8+ clones were defined by comparing unstimulated samples with post-reaction CFSE-low samples. Regulatory or non-regulatory origin of alloreactive CD4+ clones was assigned by matching sequences to the sorted unstimulated Treg and non-Treg repertoires. Drawn from immuneACCESS, this table holds only the in-frame rearrangements with V and J called that TCRdb kept. Clones are partly lost; checked studies trace under half to an unresolved V gene and leave the rest unexplained. V and J calls and clone size are copied from that table; D and trimming were computed from the DNA. Counted in this sample were tens of thousands of clones; 75% to 90% of them appeared once. The ten largest clones add up to 3% to 4% of the sample.

The research as a whole found: In reactions with siplizumab, an average of around 70% of mappable alloreactive CD4+ clones were Treg-derived, compared with 25% to 30% in control reactions. The cumulative frequency of alloreactive sequences traceable to unstimulated CD4+ memory T cells was significantly reduced by siplizumab. Whether proliferating Tregs from siplizumab cultures actually had suppressive function was not functionally confirmed. Roughly 80-97% of proliferating CD4+ or CD8+ clones could not be assigned a naive or memory phenotype. Greater diversity appeared to be present in unstimulated naive T cells than in memory T cells, and a substantial contribution to the alloresponse seemed to be made by naive cells. Because sequences at frequencies below about 10^-5 were poorly captured, only a minor fraction of alloreactive clones could be mapped back to unstimulated subsets.

Unstimulated CD4+ memory cells were also sequenced in three donor pairs, together with CD4+ naive, CD8+ TEMRA, CD8+ naive and CD8+ effector memory subsets. Sorted unstimulated T cells and proliferating T cells recovered from mixed lymphocyte reactions underwent TCRbeta CDR3 sequencing. Fresh whole blood from about 9 HLA-typed healthy donors was used as the source from which PBMCs were isolated. With regard to this clone: This clone's antigen is unknown. Qualities for individual bases were not recorded, and no much larger clone is one base off.

Looking up the germline V gene yields CDR1 SGDLS and CDR2 YYNGEE. The CDR3 spans 15 residues, from the cysteine through the phenylalanine. Only CDR3 DNA is held: 45 bases, read in frame from base 1. V loses 3 bases of germline sequence and J loses 0 bases, and the interval between the two ends is 7 bases. This clonotype was sampled from a human donor in good health. Recombination joined TRBV9 with TRBJ2-6; the D gene cannot be resolved reliably. Sequencing input: memory CD4+ T cells sorted from blood. The sample's cell subset or site label, in plain terms: unstimulated CD4+ memory T cells. At the DNA level, the sequence is TGTGCCAGCAGCGGGTTTAGCTCTGGGGCCAACGTCCTGACTTTC. Translated, this gives CASSGFSSGANVLTF.